Described below is a single T cell receptor (beta chain) sequence and its context. The source of the sample is a study of blood T cell repertoires in COVID-19. Overall study context: Samples came from the United States, Italy and Spain, spanning acute and convalescent COVID-19. PBMCs, B-cell-depleted T cells, or T cells were the source of the cDNA or gDNA that made up the material.

The authors' processing: Estimation of nucleated cell counts was performed using reference gene primer amplification. Repertoires were generated with immunoSEQ multiplex PCR, while TCRdb's copy carries only in-frame clones and drops some. V and J calls and clone size follow that table, whereas D and trimming were derived from the DNA. This sample has under 75,000 clones; approximately 80% occur once, and the top ten carry 15% to 20%. This CDR3 has 15 amino acids. The V gene end was trimmed by 5 bases and the J gene end by 1 base; junction bases not matched to a gene: 5. Germline lookup yields CDR1 SGHTA and CDR2 FQGNSA.

The chain joins TRBV7-2 to TRBJ2-3, with 8 bases aligning to TRBD2. The sequencing input was peripheral blood. This sequence was found in a man between 70 and 80 years old who had recovered from COVID-19. The CDR3: CASSQREGRTDTQYF. CDR3 bases: TGTGCCAGCAGCCAACGGGAGGGGCGCACAGATACGCAGTATTTT.